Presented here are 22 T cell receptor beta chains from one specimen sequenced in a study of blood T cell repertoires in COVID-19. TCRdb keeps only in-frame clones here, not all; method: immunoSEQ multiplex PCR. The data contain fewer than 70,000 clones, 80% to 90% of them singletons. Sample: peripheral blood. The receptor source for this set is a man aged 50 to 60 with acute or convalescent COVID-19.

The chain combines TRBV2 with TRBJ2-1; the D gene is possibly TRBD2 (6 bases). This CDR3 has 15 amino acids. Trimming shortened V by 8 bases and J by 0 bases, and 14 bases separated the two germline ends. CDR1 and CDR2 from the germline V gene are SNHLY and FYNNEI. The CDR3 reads CASFVGRSSYNEQFF. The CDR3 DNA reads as TGTGCCAGCTTTGTTGGGAGGAGCTCCTACAATGAGCAGTTCTTC.

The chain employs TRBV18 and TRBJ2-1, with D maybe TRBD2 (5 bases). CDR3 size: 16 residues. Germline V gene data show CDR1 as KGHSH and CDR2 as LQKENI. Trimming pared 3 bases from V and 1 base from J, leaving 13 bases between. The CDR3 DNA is TGTGCCAGCTCACCCCCACTAGTGGGGTCCTACAATGAGCAGTTCTTC. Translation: CASSPPLVGSYNEQFF.

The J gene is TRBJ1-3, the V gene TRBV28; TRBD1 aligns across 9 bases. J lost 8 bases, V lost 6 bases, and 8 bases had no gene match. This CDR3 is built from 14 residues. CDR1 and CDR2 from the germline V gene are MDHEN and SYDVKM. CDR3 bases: TGTGCCAGCAGGCCGGGACAGGGTTTATACACCATATATTTT. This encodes CASRPGQGLYTIYF.

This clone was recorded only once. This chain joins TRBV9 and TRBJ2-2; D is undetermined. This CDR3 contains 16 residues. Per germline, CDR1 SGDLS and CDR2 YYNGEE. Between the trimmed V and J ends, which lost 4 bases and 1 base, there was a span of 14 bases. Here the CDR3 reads CASSPRDLVNTGELFF. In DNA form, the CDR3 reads TGTGCCAGCAGCCCACGAGATCTAGTGAACACCGGGGAGCTGTTTTTT.

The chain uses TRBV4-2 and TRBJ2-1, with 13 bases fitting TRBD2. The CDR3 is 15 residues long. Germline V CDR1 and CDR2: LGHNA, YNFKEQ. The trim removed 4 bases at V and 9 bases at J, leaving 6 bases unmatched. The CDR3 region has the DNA TGTGCCAGCAGCCCCGATAGGACTAGCGGGAGTGAGCAGTTCTTC. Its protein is CASSPDRTSGSEQFF.

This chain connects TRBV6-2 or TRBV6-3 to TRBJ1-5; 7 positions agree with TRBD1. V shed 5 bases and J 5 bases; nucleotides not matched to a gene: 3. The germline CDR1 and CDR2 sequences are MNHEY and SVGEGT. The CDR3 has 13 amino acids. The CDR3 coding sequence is TGTGCCAGCAGTGGGGACAGCTATCAGCCCCAGCATTTT. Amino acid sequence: CASSGDSYQPQHF.

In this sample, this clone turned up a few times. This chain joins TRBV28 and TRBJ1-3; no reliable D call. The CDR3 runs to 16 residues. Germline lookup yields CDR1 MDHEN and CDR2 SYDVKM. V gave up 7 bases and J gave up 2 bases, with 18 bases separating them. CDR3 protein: CASTSAGVVTGNTIYF. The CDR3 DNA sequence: TGTGCCAGCACGTCCGCCGGGGTGGTGACTGGAAACACCATATATTTT.

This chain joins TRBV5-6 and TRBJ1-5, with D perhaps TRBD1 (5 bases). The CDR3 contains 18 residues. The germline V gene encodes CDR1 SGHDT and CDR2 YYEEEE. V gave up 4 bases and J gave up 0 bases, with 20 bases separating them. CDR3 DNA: TGTGCCAGCAGCAAACGTCTCAGGACAAGGTATAGCAATCAGCCCCAGCATTTT. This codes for CASSKRLRTRYSNQPQHF. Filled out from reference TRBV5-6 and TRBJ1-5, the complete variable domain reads DAGVTQSPTHLIKTRGQQVTLRCSPKSGHDTVSWYQQALGQGPQFIFQYYEEEERQRGNFPDRFSGHQFPNYSSELNVNALLLGDSALYLCASSKRLRTRYSNQPQHFGDGTRLSIL.

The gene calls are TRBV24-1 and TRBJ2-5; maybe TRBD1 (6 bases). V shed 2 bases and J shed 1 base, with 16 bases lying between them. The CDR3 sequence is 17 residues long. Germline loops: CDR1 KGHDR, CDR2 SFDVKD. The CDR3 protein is CATSDSFQTGTQETQYF. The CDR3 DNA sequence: TGTGCCACCAGTGATTCATTCCAGACAGGAACCCAAGAGACCCAGTACTTC.

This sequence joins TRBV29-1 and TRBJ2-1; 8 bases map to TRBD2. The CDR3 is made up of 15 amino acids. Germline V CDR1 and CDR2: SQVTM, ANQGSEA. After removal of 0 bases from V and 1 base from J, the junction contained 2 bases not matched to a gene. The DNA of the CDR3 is TGCAGCGTTGAAGACCCTAGCGGGTCCTACAATGAGCAGTTCTTC. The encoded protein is CSVEDPSGSYNEQFF.

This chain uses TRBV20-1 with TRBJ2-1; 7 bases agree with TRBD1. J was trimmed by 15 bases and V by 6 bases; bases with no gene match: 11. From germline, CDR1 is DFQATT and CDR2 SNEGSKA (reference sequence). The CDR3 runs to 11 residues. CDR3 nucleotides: TGCAGTGCCAGTTCCGGGGACAGCGCGTTCTTC. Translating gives CSASSGDSAFF.

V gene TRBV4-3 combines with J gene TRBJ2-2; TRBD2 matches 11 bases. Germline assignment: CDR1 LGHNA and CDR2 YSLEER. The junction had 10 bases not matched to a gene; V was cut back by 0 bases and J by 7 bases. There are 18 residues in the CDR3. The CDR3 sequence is CASSQEGLAGGPGGELFF. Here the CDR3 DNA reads TGCGCCAGCAGCCAAGAAGGGTTAGCGGGAGGGCCCGGCGGGGAGCTGTTTTTT.

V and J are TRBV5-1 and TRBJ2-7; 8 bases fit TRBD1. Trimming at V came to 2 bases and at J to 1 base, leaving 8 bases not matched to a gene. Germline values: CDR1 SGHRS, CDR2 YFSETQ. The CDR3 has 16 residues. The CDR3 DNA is TGCGCCAGCAGCTTTCCTGGACAGGGTGGTTCCTACGAGCAGTACTTC. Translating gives CASSFPGQGGSYEQYF.

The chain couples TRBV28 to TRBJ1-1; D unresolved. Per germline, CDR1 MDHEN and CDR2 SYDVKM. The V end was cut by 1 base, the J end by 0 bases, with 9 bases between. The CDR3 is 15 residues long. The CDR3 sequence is CASSLLGSMNTEAFF. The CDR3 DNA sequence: TGTGCCAGCAGTTTATTGGGCAGTATGAACACTGAAGCTTTCTTT.

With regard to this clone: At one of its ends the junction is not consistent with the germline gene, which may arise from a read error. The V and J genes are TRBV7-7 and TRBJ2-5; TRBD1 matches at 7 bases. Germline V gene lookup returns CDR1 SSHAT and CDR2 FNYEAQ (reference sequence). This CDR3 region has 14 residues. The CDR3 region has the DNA TGTGCTAGCAGCTTAGGGACAGAACAAGAGACCCAGTACTTC. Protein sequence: CASSLGTEQETQYF.

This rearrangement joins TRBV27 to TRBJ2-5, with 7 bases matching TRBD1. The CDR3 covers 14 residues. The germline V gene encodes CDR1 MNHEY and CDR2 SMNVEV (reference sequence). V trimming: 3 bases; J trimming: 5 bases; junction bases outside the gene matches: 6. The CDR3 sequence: CASSLEGGSETQYF. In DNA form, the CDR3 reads TGTGCCAGCAGTTTGGAAGGGGGCTCGGAGACCCAGTACTTC.

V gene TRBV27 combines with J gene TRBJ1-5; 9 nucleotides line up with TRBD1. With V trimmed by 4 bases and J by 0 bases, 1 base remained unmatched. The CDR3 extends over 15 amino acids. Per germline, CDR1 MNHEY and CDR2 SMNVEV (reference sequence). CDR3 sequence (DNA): TGTGCCAGCAGTTGGACAGGGGATAGCAATCAGCCCCAGCATTTT. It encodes CASSWTGDSNQPQHF.

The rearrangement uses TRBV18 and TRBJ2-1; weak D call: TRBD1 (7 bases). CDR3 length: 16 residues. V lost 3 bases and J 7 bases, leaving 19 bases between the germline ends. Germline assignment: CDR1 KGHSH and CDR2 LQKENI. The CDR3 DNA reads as TGTGCCAGCTCACCTTCCCCGGGGGACAGAAAGAATGAGCAGTTCTTC. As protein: CASSPSPGDRKNEQFF.

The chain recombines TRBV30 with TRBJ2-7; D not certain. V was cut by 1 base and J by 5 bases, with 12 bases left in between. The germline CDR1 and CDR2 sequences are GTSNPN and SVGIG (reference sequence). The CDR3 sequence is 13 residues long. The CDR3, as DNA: TGTGCCTGGAGTGATGTGTACAACGACGAGCAGTACTTC. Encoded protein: CAWSDVYNDEQYF.

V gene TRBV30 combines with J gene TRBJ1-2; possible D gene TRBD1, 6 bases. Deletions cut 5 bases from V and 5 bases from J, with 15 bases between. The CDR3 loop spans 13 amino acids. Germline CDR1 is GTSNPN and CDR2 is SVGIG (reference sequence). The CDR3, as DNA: TGTGCCTGGGGCGGGGGGCTTCGGTATGGCTACACCTTC. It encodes CAWGGGLRYGYTF.

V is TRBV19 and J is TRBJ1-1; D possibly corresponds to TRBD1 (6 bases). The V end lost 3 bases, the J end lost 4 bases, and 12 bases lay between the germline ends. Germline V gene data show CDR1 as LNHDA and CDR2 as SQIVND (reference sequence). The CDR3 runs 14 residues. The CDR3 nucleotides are TGTGCCAGTAGTATTGCGGGGGCGCGCACTGAAGCTTTCTTT. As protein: CASSIAGARTEAFF.

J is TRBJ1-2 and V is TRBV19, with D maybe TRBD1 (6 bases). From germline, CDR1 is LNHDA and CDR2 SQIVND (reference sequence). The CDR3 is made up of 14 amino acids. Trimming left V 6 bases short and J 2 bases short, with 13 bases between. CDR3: CASRSSGTNYGYTF. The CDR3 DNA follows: TGTGCCAGTAGATCCTCCGGGACAAACTATGGCTACACCTTC.